This TCR beta chain was retrieved from a study of T cells in tuberculosis. Clones were sequenced by immunoSEQ multiplex PCR, and TCRdb holds only the in-frame ones, with some missing. The data hold 7,500 to 8,500 clones, with 95% observed a single time. CDR3 size: 15 residues. V lost 1 base and J lost 0, with 9 bases in between. Germline CDR1 SGHAT, CDR2 FQDESV (reference sequence). The TCR originated in an adult with tuberculosis. The specimen sequenced was PBMCs. V is TRBV11-1 and J is TRBJ1-1, with D perhaps TRBD1 (6 bases). This CDR3 is CASSLEGDVNTEAFF. The CDR3 region has the DNA TGTGCCAGCAGCTTAGAGGGGGACGTGAACACTGAAGCTTTCTTT.